Each of the 17 T cell receptor beta chains below was sequenced from the same sample in a study of blood T cell repertoires in COVID-19. The repertoire was sequenced with immunoSEQ multiplex PCR; TCRdb's copy has only in-frame clones and lacks some. Seen here are about 190,000 clones, around four fifths observed once, and the top ten hold around 19%. Sample: peripheral blood. The receptor set was obtained from a human donor in a cohort sampled during active COVID-19.

This clone appeared once. The rearrangement uses TRBV28 and TRBJ1-1; TRBD1 matches 8 bases. The CDR3 length is 15 residues. V was clipped by 5 bases and J by 4 bases; unmatched bases: 9. The germline V gene has CDR1 MDHEN and CDR2 SYDVKM. CDR3 in amino acids: CASSRVTGTGTEAFF. The CDR3 coding sequence is TGTGCCAGCAGTCGGGTTACAGGGACAGGCACTGAAGCTTTCTTT.

The chain has TRBV6-1 and TRBJ1-1, with D unclear. Germline CDR1 reads MNHNS; CDR2 reads SASEGT. Between the trimmed V and J ends, which lost 0 bases and 8 bases, there was a span of 10 bases. The CDR3 loop spans 13 amino acids. CDR3 sequence: CASSEAGGGEAFF. DNA for the CDR3: TGTGCCAGCAGTGAAGCGGGTGGAGGGGAAGCTTTCTTT.

V and J are TRBV11-3 and TRBJ2-5, with 8 bases identical to TRBD1. CDR1 and CDR2 (germline): SGHNT, YENEEA. This CDR3 contains 16 residues. The V and J ends lost 5 bases and 2 bases, in that order; junction bases with no gene match: 10. CDR3 protein: CASSRQGLGLQETQYF. The CDR3 DNA reads as TGTGCCAGCAGCCGACAGGGGCTGGGGTTGCAAGAGACCCAGTACTTC.

The CDR3 reads CASSERYQETQYF. CDR3 nucleotide sequence: TGTGCCAGCAGCGAGAGGTACCAAGAGACCCAGTACTTC. V usage is TRBV9 and J usage is TRBJ2-5; D is undetermined. The CDR3 spans 13 residues. CDR1 is SGDLS, CDR2 YYNGEE, per germline. V was shortened by 3 bases and J by 0 bases, with 6 bases between the two germline ends. Using reference TRBV9 and TRBJ2-5 for the parts outside the CDR3, the full variable domain is DSGVTQTPKHLITATGQRVTLRCSPRSGDLSVYWYQQSLDQGLQFLIQYYNGEERAKGNILERFSAQQFPDLHSELNLSSLELGDSALYFCASSERYQETQYFGPGTRLLVL.

This chain uses TRBV5-6 with TRBJ1-1; weak D call: TRBD1 (6 bases). Germline lookup yields CDR1 SGHDT and CDR2 YYEEEE. The CDR3 sequence is 15 residues long. The germline V and J ends were trimmed by 0 bases and 6 bases, with 15 bases remaining between them. The DNA of the CDR3 is TGTGCCAGCAGCTTGGCCGGCGGACAGCAAGCTGAAGCTTTCTTT. Translation: CASSLAGGQQAEAFF.

CDR3 protein: CASSPIGGREQYV. For the CDR3, the DNA is TGTGCCAGCTCACCCATAGGGGGCCGCGAGCAGTACGTC. J is TRBJ2-7 and V is TRBV18; 7 bases map to TRBD1. This CDR3 contains 13 residues. Per the germline V gene, CDR1 is KGHSH and CDR2 is LQKENI. Trimming removed 3 bases from V and 6 bases from J; junction bases left unmatched: 5.

This rearrangement joins TRBV6-2 or TRBV6-3 to TRBJ1-5; TRBD1 matches at 7 bases. Germline V CDR1 and CDR2: MNHEY, SVGEGT. The CDR3 sequence is 14 residues long. The V gene end was trimmed by 5 bases and the J gene end by 6 bases; junction bases not matched to a gene: 7. The CDR3 coding sequence is TGTGCCAGCAGTGGGGCAGGGGGGCGTCAGCCCCAGCATTTT. This encodes CASSGAGGRQPQHF.

The chain has TRBV13 and TRBJ2-3; 8 nucleotides agree with TRBD2. Germline CDR1 and CDR2: PRHDT and FYEKMQ (reference sequence). J lost 5 bases, V lost 3 bases, and 7 bases had no gene match. The CDR3 sequence is 15 residues long. The CDR3 reads CASSFFGGAEDTQYF. The CDR3 nucleotides read TGTGCCAGCAGCTTTTTCGGGGGGGCTGAAGATACGCAGTATTTT.

The chain couples TRBV28 to TRBJ1-3, with a possible D match to TRBD1 (6 bases). Germline V gene lookup returns CDR1 MDHEN and CDR2 SYDVKM. The CDR3 loop spans 14 amino acids. Trimming removed 9 bases from V and 1 base from J, with 13 bases in between. CDR3: CARYIGQSGNTIYF. Here the CDR3 DNA reads TGTGCCAGATACATTGGACAGTCTGGAAACACCATATATTTT.

This clone appeared once. This chain joins TRBV19 and TRBJ2-5; D unresolved. CDR1 and CDR2 (germline): LNHDA, SQIVND (reference sequence). V lost 5 bases and J lost 1, with 8 bases in between. The CDR3 contains 13 residues. The CDR3 DNA reads as TGTGCCAGTAGTCCGCTAATCCAAGAGACCCAGTACTTC. Translating gives CASSPLIQETQYF.

This clone came up a few times. This rearrangement joins TRBV2 to TRBJ2-7; D is unclear. V lost 4 bases, J lost 0 bases, and 13 bases lay in between. The CDR3 covers 15 residues. Germline CDR1 is SNHLY and CDR2 is FYNNEI. The CDR3 nucleotides are TGTGCCAGCAGTGTTCAGGCCTATGGCTCCTACGAGCAGTACTTC. The encoded protein is CASSVQAYGSYEQYF.

The gene calls are TRBV27 and TRBJ2-1; 11 bases agree with TRBD2. This CDR3 has 16 residues. Germline CDR1 MNHEY, CDR2 SMNVEV (reference sequence). V was pared by 3 bases and J by 11 bases, with 12 bases of the junction left unmatched. The CDR3 region has the DNA TGTGCCAGCAGTTTTACTCTGACTAGCGGGACTATGAAGCAGTTCTTC. This sequence encodes CASSFTLTSGTMKQFF.

The V gene is TRBV21-1, the J gene TRBJ2-4; the D call of TRBD1 is as the table states it, not checked on the DNA. TRBV21-1 is designated a pseudogene. The length of the CDR3 is 20 residues. Here the CDR3 reads CASSKGRDRGPGIAKNIQYF. The CDR3 coding sequence is TGTGCCAGCAGCAAAGGCCGTGACAGGGGGCCTGGTATCGCCAAAAACATTCAGTACTTC.

V and J are TRBV7-9 and TRBJ2-3; a weak D match, TRBD2 (5 bases). Trimming stripped 5 bases from V and 1 base from J, with 16 bases between. This CDR3 comprises 16 residues. The germline gives CDR1 SEHNR, CDR2 FQNEAQ (reference sequence). The CDR3 bases are TGTGCCAGCAGCGGCCGCACGGGGTCTGGCACAGATACGCAGTATTTT. This translates into CASSGRTGSGTDTQYF. Together with reference TRBV7-9 and TRBJ2-3, the CDR3 gives the full variable domain: DTGVSQNPRHKITKRGQNVTFRCDPISEHNRLYWYRQTLGQGPEFLTYFQNEAQLEKSRLLSDRFSAERPKGSFSTLEIQRTEQGDSAMYLCASSGRTGSGTDTQYFGPGTRLTVL.

This clone showed up just a few times. CDR3 sequence reads: CASSEGLNYYNEQFF. The CDR3 nucleotides read TGTGCCAGCAGTGAGGGCCTTAATTACTACAATGAGCAGTTCTTC. The chain is built from TRBV2 and TRBJ2-1; unclear D gene. Germline V lookup: CDR1 SNHLY, CDR2 FYNNEI. This CDR3 has 15 amino acids. V was cut by 3 bases and J by 3 bases, with 12 bases left in between.

The V call is TRBV6-5, the J call TRBJ1-2; TRBD1 might be the D (5 bases). The germline V gene has CDR1 MNHEY and CDR2 SVGAGI. This CDR3 has 14 amino acids. V gave up 5 bases and J gave up 3 bases, with 13 bases separating them. DNA for the CDR3: TGTGCCAGCAGTCCCAACAGGAACGACTATGGCTACACCTTC. Translation: CASSPNRNDYGYTF.

The rearrangement joins TRBV3-1 (or the pseudogene TRBV3-2) to TRBJ2-2; D is ambiguous. V lost 0 bases, J lost 4 bases, and 9 bases lay in between. The V gene's germline CDR1 is LGHDT and CDR2 YNNKEL (reference sequence). This CDR3 comprises 15 residues. The CDR3 DNA follows: TGTGCCAGCAGCCAAGATTTACCTACCACCGGGGAGCTGTTTTTT. Residues: CASSQDLPTTGELFF.